Listed below are T cell receptor beta chains from one sample, sequenced in a study of blood T cell repertoires in COVID-19. Generated by immunoSEQ multiplex PCR, the TCRdb table keeps only in-frame clones and is missing some. The sample has 250,000 to 300,000 clones, roughly 84% seen once. The material sequenced was PBMCs or T cells enriched from blood (not recorded which). These TCRs come from a woman in her fifties or sixties who had been exposed to COVID-19. Both conserved end residues are part of each CDR3. Each record gives: D gene, clone size, V gene, J gene, CDR3 protein, CDR3 DNA. A D gene is named only where the DNA matches it firmly. Size values are once, few and many counts, or a class for expanded clones, and some rows have none.

.,.,TRBV6-5,TRBJ1-1,CASAVPGPKGFF,TGTGCCAGCGCAGTGCCAGGACCTAAGGGGTTCTTT
TRBD1,.,TRBV11-2,TRBJ2-3,CASSLRAGTGGTDTQYF,TGTGCCAGCAGCTTACGGGCCGGGACAGGGGGCACAGATACGCAGTATTTT
TRBD2,.,TRBV5-1,TRBJ2-1,CASSQSGDYYNEQFF,TGCGCCAGCAGTCAGAGCGGGGACTACTACAATGAGCAGTTCTTC
TRBD2,.,TRBV7-2,TRBJ2-1,CASSFVAGGPGEQFF,TGTGCCAGCAGCTTCGTAGCGGGGGGGCCGGGGGAGCAGTTCTTC
TRBD2,once,TRBV6-5,TRBJ2-2,CASSYGSGGAAGELFF,TGTGCCAGCAGTTACGGTAGCGGGGGGGCCGCCGGGGAGCTGTTTTTT
TRBD1,once,TRBV28,TRBJ1-2,CASSFRGSANYGYTF,TGTGCCAGCAGTTTCAGGGGGAGTGCAAACTATGGCTACACCTTC
.,.,TRBV7-9,TRBJ1-5,CATSDSAYQPQHF,TGTGCCACTTCTGACAGTGCTTATCAGCCCCAGCATTTT
TRBD1,.,TRBV7-8,TRBJ1-2,CASSLGQGSSGYTF,TGTGCCAGCAGTCTTGGACAGGGCAGCTCGGGCTACACCTTC
TRBD2,.,TRBV18,TRBJ2-3,CASSPAGGFASTDTQYF,TGTGCCAGCTCACCAGCGGGGGGCTTCGCTAGCACAGATACGCAGTATTTT
.,.,TRBV3-1/TRBV3-2,TRBJ1-1,CASSTVNTEAFF,TGTGCCAGCAGCACGGTGAACACTGAAGCTTTCTTT
TRBD2,.,TRBV28,TRBJ2-5,CASSPPGTSGGTQYF,TGTGCCAGCAGTCCCCCAGGGACTAGTGGTGGGACCCAGTACTTC
.,.,TRBV11-2,TRBJ2-7,CASSPLTGRYEQYF,TGTGCCAGCAGCCCTTTGACAGGTCGCTACGAGCAGTACTTC
TRBD2,.,TRBV12-5,TRBJ2-3,CASGLGAGGGADTQYF,TGTGCTAGTGGTTTGGGAGCGGGGGGCGGGGCAGATACGCAGTATTTT
.,.,TRBV7-9,TRBJ1-1,CASSLEGGTEAFF,TGTGCCAGCAGCTTGGAGGGGGGGACTGAAGCTTTCTTT
.,.,TRBV29-1,TRBJ2-7,CSVLPTVNGYEQYF,TGCAGCGTTCTCCCGACAGTCAACGGCTACGAGCAGTACTTC
.,.,TRBV4-1,TRBJ1-1,CASSPSLATEAFF,TGCGCCAGCAGCCCCTCGTTAGCTACTGAAGCTTTCTTT
.,.,TRBV5-1,TRBJ1-1,CASSSVVRGYTEAFF,TGCGCCAGCAGCTCAGTCGTGAGGGGGTACACTGAAGCTTTCTTT
TRBD2,.,TRBV7-9,TRBJ2-3,CASSSVIAGITDTQYF,TGTGCCAGCAGCTCCGTCATAGCGGGCATCACAGATACGCAGTATTTT
.,.,TRBV7-2,TRBJ2-5,CASSSSPSPDQYF,TGTGCCAGCAGCTCGAGTCCGAGTCCCGACCAGTACTTC
TRBD2,.,TRBV3-1/TRBV3-2,TRBJ2-1,CASSQDLAGGPRNEQFF,TGTGCCAGCAGCCAAGATCTAGCGGGGGGGCCTAGGAATGAGCAGTTCTTC
TRBD1,.,TRBV7-3,TRBJ1-1,CASSSGQGNTEAFF,TGTGCCAGCAGCTCGGGACAGGGGAACACTGAAGCTTTCTTT
.,.,TRBV3-1/TRBV3-2,TRBJ2-3,CASSLQGIADTQYF,TGTGCCAGCAGCTTACAGGGTATTGCCGATACGCAGTATTTT
.,.,TRBV5-1,TRBJ2-3,CASSFQAPSTDTQYF,TGCGCCAGCAGCTTTCAGGCACCTAGCACAGATACGCAGTATTTT
.,.,TRBV10-3,TRBJ1-3,CATRKEGSGNTIYF,TGTGCCACCAGAAAGGAGGGCTCTGGAAACACCATATATTTT
TRBD2,.,TRBV29-1,TRBJ2-3,CSVGAGGSTDTQYF,TGCAGCGTTGGTGCGGGGGGAAGCACAGATACGCAGTATTTT
TRBD2,.,TRBV2,TRBJ2-5,CASSQTLAGGFKWAQYF,TGTGCCAGCAGTCAAACCCTAGCGGGGGGGTTCAAGTGGGCCCAGTACTTC
.,.,TRBV24-1,TRBJ2-3,CATSESGSSTDTQYF,TGTGCCACCAGTGAATCCGGGTCTAGCACAGATACGCAGTATTTT
TRBD1,.,TRBV12-3/TRBV12-4,TRBJ1-2,CASRRDSSYGYTF,TGTGCCAGCAGGCGGGACAGCAGCTATGGCTACACCTTC
.,.,TRBV12-3/TRBV12-4,TRBJ2-5,CASSRGGTQYF,TGTGCCAGCAGCCGGGGTGGGACCCAGTACTTC
.,.,TRBV13,TRBJ1-1,CASSSRSGTAAPFEAFF,TGTGCCAGCAGCTCCCGCAGCGGGACGGCGGCACCCTTTGAAGCTTTCTTT
TRBD1,.,TRBV2,TRBJ1-1,CASSEQGGGTEAFF,TGTGCCAGCAGTGAACAGGGGGGTGGCACTGAAGCTTTCTTT
TRBD2,.,TRBV18,TRBJ2-7,CASSAGTGTSGGPTYF,TGTGCCAGCTCAGCGGGAACCGGGACTAGCGGGGGCCCGACGTACTTC
TRBD2,.,TRBV7-9,TRBJ2-1,CASSPPRGVTNEQFF,TGTGCCAGCAGCCCCCCGCGGGGGGTGACGAATGAGCAGTTCTTC
.,.,TRBV30,TRBJ1-1,CAWSVRVNTEAFF,TGTGCCTGGAGTGTACGGGTAAACACTGAAGCTTTCTTT
TRBD2,.,TRBV24-1,TRBJ2-2,CATSDQLAGENTGELFF,TGTGCCACCAGTGACCAACTAGCGGGGGAGAACACCGGGGAGCTGTTTTTT
TRBD2,.,TRBV5-1,TRBJ2-1,CASNGGGIHNEQFF,TGCGCCAGCAACGGCGGGGGAATTCACAATGAGCAGTTCTTC
TRBD2,.,TRBV7-9,TRBJ2-3,CASSSGLATQYF,TGTGCCAGCAGCTCAGGACTAGCGACGCAGTATTTT
.,.,TRBV30,TRBJ1-5,CAWTGSLRGQPQHF,TGTGCCTGGACGGGTTCCCTCCGGGGTCAGCCCCAGCATTTT
.,.,TRBV18,TRBJ1-1,CASSPPSGGTEAFF,TGTGCCAGCTCACCACCGTCCGGAGGGACTGAAGCTTTCTTT
.,.,TRBV10-2,TRBJ2-3,CASSTGPADTQYF,TGCGCCAGCAGTACAGGGCCCGCAGATACGCAGTATTTT
TRBD2,.,TRBV5-6,TRBJ2-3,CASDTLAGGGDTQYF,TGTGCCAGCGACACCCTAGCGGGGGGGGGAGATACGCAGTATTTT
.,few,TRBV7-6,TRBJ1-3,CASSLSPSRGSSGNTIYF,TGTGCCAGCAGCTTAAGTCCCAGTAGAGGAAGCTCTGGAAACACCATATATTTT
TRBD2,.,TRBV7-7,TRBJ2-7,CASSLGGSDYEQYF,TGTGCCAGCAGCTTGGGGGGGTCTGACTACGAGCAGTACTTC
.,.,TRBV28,TRBJ2-3,CASSSGLYTQYF,TGTGCCAGCAGTTCGGGACTCTATACGCAGTATTTT
TRBD1,.,TRBV12-3/TRBV12-4,TRBJ1-1,CASSLSRTGEAFF,TGTGCCAGCAGTTTAAGTAGGACAGGCGAAGCTTTCTTT
.,few,TRBV5-4,TRBJ2-3,CASSLPGLGTDTQYF,TGTGCCAGCAGCTTGCCGGGTTTAGGCACAGATACGCAGTATTTT
.,.,TRBV6-2/TRBV6-3,TRBJ2-3,CASSRGPDTQYF,TGTGCCAGCAGTAGGGGCCCAGATACGCAGTATTTT
.,.,TRBV11-2,TRBJ2-1,CASSLGRQNEQFF,TGTGCCAGCAGCTTAGGGCGGCAGAATGAGCAGTTCTTC
.,.,TRBV27,TRBJ1-1,CASSGRRAPAGTEAFF,TGTGCCAGCAGTGGCCGAAGGGCCCCGGCGGGCACTGAAGCTTTCTTT
TRBD1,once,TRBV7-9,TRBJ1-1,CASSLKQGETEAFF,TGTGCCAGCAGCTTAAAACAGGGGGAAACTGAAGCTTTCTTT
.,.,TRBV7-2,TRBJ1-2,CASSLAVTGDGYTF,TGTGCCAGCAGCTTAGCGGTGACAGGCGATGGCTACACCTTC
.,once,TRBV7-6,TRBJ1-5,CASSLELGMGANQPQHF,TGTGCCAGCAGCTTAGAATTAGGGATGGGGGCCAATCAGCCCCAGCATTTT
.,.,TRBV5-8,TRBJ1-5,CASSMGALHNQPQHF,TGTGCCAGCAGCATGGGAGCCCTCCACAATCAGCCCCAGCATTTT
TRBD2,.,TRBV6-5,TRBJ2-5,CASSYLAGGETQYF,TGTGCCAGCAGTTACTTAGCGGGTGGAGAGACCCAGTACTTC
TRBD1,.,TRBV5-4,TRBJ1-1,CASSMDRGQAFF,TGTGCCAGCAGCATGGACAGGGGGCAAGCTTTCTTT